Listed here are 32 T cell receptor beta chains from one sample, sequenced in a study of blood T cell repertoires in COVID-19. TCRdb's table, derived via immunoSEQ multiplex PCR, lists solely in-frame clones and lacks some. This table holds 180,000 or so clones, 76% found once. The sample comprised peripheral blood. Receptors were obtained from a woman aged 45-65 years with active or convalescent COVID-19.

CDR3 DNA sequence: TGTGCCACCAGCAGAGAGATTGCGGGGGGGCAAGAGACCCAGTACTTC. Protein product: CATSREIAGGQETQYF. The J gene is TRBJ2-5, the V gene TRBV15; TRBD2 matches 9 bases. The germline gives CDR1 LNHNV, CDR2 YYDKDF (reference sequence). V was clipped by 0 bases and J by 2 bases; unmatched bases: 4. The CDR3 runs 16 residues.

This clone was observed many times. The genes are TRBV28 and TRBJ2-1, with 10 bases aligning to TRBD1. Losses at the gene ends were 4 bases for V and 7 bases for J; bases not matched to a gene: 7. This CDR3 spans 15 amino acids. Germline CDR1 is MDHEN and CDR2 is SYDVKM. CDR3 sequence reads: CASSSEGTGDNEQFF. In nucleotides, the CDR3 is TGTGCCAGCAGTTCTGAGGGGACAGGGGATAATGAGCAGTTCTTC.

This clone was seen a handful of times. The CDR3 nucleotides are TGTGCCAGCAGTTTATCATCGAGAGGGTTGCGGGACTACTTTCACGAGCAGTACTTC. This sequence encodes CASSLSSRGLRDYFHEQYF. This chain connects TRBV28 to TRBJ2-7; 7 nucleotides align to TRBD2. With 1 base clipped from V and 5 bases from J, the junction kept 20 bases outside the gene matches. Germline CDR1 reads MDHEN; CDR2 reads SYDVKM. The CDR3 is made up of 19 amino acids.

The chain employs TRBV6-5 and TRBJ2-1, with TRBD1 matching 8 bases. Germline V CDR1 and CDR2: MNHEY, SVGAGI. There are 13 residues in the CDR3. V trimming: 8 bases; J trimming: 12 bases; junction bases outside the gene matches: 12. CDR3 in DNA: TGTGCCAGCCGGAGTTCCGACAGGGGACGGCAGTTCTTC. It is translated as CASRSSDRGRQFF.

This chain connects TRBV6-6 to TRBJ2-1; 11 bases line up with TRBD1. This CDR3 comprises 15 residues. From germline, CDR1 is MNHNY and CDR2 SVGAGI (reference sequence). With V trimmed by 5 bases and J by 7 bases, 7 bases remained unmatched. The CDR3 DNA is TGTGCCAGCAGTCTCGGGGGACAGGGGGGTAATGAGCAGTTCTTC. This codes for CASSLGGQGGNEQFF.

V gene TRBV18 combines with J gene TRBJ2-7, with D tentatively TRBD1 (6 bases). The CDR3 length is 18 residues. Trimming removed 4 bases from V and 3 bases from J, with 25 bases in between. Per the germline V gene, CDR1 is KGHSH and CDR2 is LQKENI. The CDR3 is CASSLDLQPRDNGYEQYF. CDR3 DNA sequence: TGTGCCAGCTCACTAGACTTACAACCCCGGGACAACGGCTACGAGCAGTACTTC.

This chain uses TRBV5-4 with TRBJ2-7, with 9 positions matching TRBD2. The CDR3 covers 16 residues. Germline values: CDR1 SGHNT, CDR2 YYREEE (reference sequence). Trimming at V came to 0 bases and at J to 4 bases, leaving 8 bases not matched to a gene. The CDR3 nucleotides are TGTGCCAGCAGCTTGGGGTTTGAGCGGGGGGCGTACGAGCAGTACTTC. It translates to CASSLGFERGAYEQYF. The full variable domain, completed using reference TRBV5-4 and TRBJ2-7, is ETGVTQSPTHLIKTRGQQVTLRCSSQSGHNTVSWYQQALGQGPQFIFQYYREEENGRGNFPPRFSGLQFPNYSSELNVNALELDDSALYLCASSLGFERGAYEQYFGPGTRLTVT.

The chain links TRBV5-4 to TRBJ1-2, with D possibly being TRBD1 (5 bases). The germline gives CDR1 SGHNT, CDR2 YYREEE (reference sequence). With 4 bases removed from V and 3 bases from J, the gap between germline ends came to 10 bases. The CDR3 is 13 amino acids. As DNA, the CDR3 is TGTGCCAGCAGCCTGGGACGGGACTATGGCTACACCTTC. It yields the protein CASSLGRDYGYTF.

This chain links TRBV9 with TRBJ2-1; 12 bases are shared with TRBD2. Germline V gives CDR1 SGDLS, CDR2 YYNGEE. V shed 3 bases, J shed 0 bases, and the junction held 7 bases outside the gene matches. There are 18 residues in the CDR3. Here the CDR3 reads CASSAPSGGANSYNEQFF. CDR3 nucleotide sequence: TGTGCCAGCAGCGCCCCTAGCGGGGGGGCCAACTCCTACAATGAGCAGTTCTTC.

The chain joins TRBV2 to TRBJ1-2; 7 bases line up with TRBD1. Germline V gene lookup returns CDR1 SNHLY and CDR2 FYNNEI. Germline trimming cut 9 bases from V and 7 bases from J; bases unmatched to any gene: 14. CDR3 length: 14 residues. CDR3 nucleotides: TGTGCCAGTTTTCCCGACAGGGATCTTAGTGGCTACACCTTC. Its protein product is CASFPDRDLSGYTF.

J is TRBJ1-1 and V is TRBV2; D is possibly TRBD1 (5 bases). The CDR3 has 14 amino acids. Trimming pared 6 bases from V and 10 bases from J, leaving 21 bases between. The germline V gene has CDR1 SNHLY and CDR2 FYNNEI. CDR3 DNA: TGTGCCAGCAGCGTAACCCGGGACGAGGGAGGAGCTTTCTTT. It translates to CASSVTRDEGGAFF.

The count of this clone is one. The chain is built from TRBV7-2 and TRBJ1-1; perhaps TRBD1 as D (5 bases). This CDR3 is 15 amino acids long. Germline V lookup: CDR1 SGHTA, CDR2 FQGNSA. The V and J ends lost 4 bases and 0 bases respectively, with 12 bases between them. CDR3 coding DNA: TGTGCCAGCAGCTCTCAGGGTTCGATGAACACTGAAGCTTTCTTT. Its translation: CASSSQGSMNTEAFF.

The CDR3 spells CASSGGPRNTIYF. CDR3 DNA sequence: TGTGCCAGCTCAGGGGGGCCCAGAAACACCATATATTTT. The chain is built from TRBV12-3 or TRBV12-4 and TRBJ1-3, with 7 bases fitting TRBD1. V shed 8 bases and J 5 bases; nucleotides not matched to a gene: 6. There are 13 residues in the CDR3.

The J gene is TRBJ1-5, the V gene TRBV18; unclear D gene. Germline V gives CDR1 KGHSH, CDR2 LQKENI. The CDR3 contains 15 residues. V shed 0 bases and J shed 1 base, with 7 bases lying between them. CDR3 amino acids: CASSPPEGSNQPQHF. DNA for the CDR3: TGTGCCAGCTCACCACCTGAGGGAAGCAATCAGCCCCAGCATTTT.

The chain combines TRBV28 with TRBJ2-2, with D possibly being TRBD1 (6 bases). The CDR3 contains 17 residues. Trimming removed 1 base at V and 0 bases at J, with 12 bases between. CDR1 is MDHEN, CDR2 SYDVKM, per germline. CDR3 DNA sequence: TGTGCCAGCAGTTTATCCGAAGGGACACCGAACACCGGGGAGCTGTTTTTT. As protein: CASSLSEGTPNTGELFF. The complete variable domain, with remaining parts taken from reference TRBV28 and TRBJ2-2, reads DVKVTQSSRYLVKRTGEKVFLECVQDMDHENMFWYRQDPGLGLRLIYFSYDVKMKEKGDIPEGYSVSREKKERFSLILESASTNQTSMYLCASSLSEGTPNTGELFFGEGSRLTVL.

The chain uses TRBV5-1 and TRBJ2-7, with D perhaps TRBD2 (6 bases). Germline-derived CDR1 and CDR2 are SGHRS and YFSETQ. CDR3 length equals 15 residues. The V end lost 4 bases, the J end lost 0 bases, and 14 bases lay between the germline ends. The CDR3 DNA reads TGCGCCAGCAGCCCGGGACTTCCTAGCTCCTACGAGCAGTACTTC. Amino acid sequence: CASSPGLPSSYEQYF.

This clone occurred a few times. The V and J genes are TRBV5-6 and TRBJ1-6, with TRBD1 as a possible D gene (5 bases). Trimming stripped 5 bases from V and 5 bases from J, with 17 bases between. This CDR3 has 16 amino acids. Germline V gives CDR1 SGHDT, CDR2 YYEEEE. CDR3 loop: CASRGRGKLDNSPLHF. For the CDR3, the DNA is TGTGCCAGCAGGGGAAGGGGAAAGCTTGATAATTCACCCCTCCACTTT. The whole variable domain, remainder taken from reference TRBV5-6 and TRBJ1-6, is DAGVTQSPTHLIKTRGQQVTLRCSPKSGHDTVSWYQQALGQGPQFIFQYYEEEERQRGNFPDRFSGHQFPNYSSELNVNALLLGDSALYLCASRGRGKLDNSPLHFGNGTRLTVT.

The CDR3 region is CASSPLVEFDNEQFF. In DNA form, the CDR3 reads TGTGCCAGCAGCCCCTTGGTTGAGTTCGACAATGAGCAGTTCTTC. The chain has TRBV6-2 or TRBV6-3 and TRBJ2-1; D gene uncertain. Per the germline V gene, CDR1 is MNHEY and CDR2 is SVGEGT. Trimming stripped 6 bases from V and 5 bases from J, with 17 bases between. The CDR3 extends over 15 amino acids.

A few counts support this clone. This rearrangement joins TRBV12-3 or TRBV12-4 to TRBJ1-1; D not resolved. Deletions cut 5 bases from V and 4 bases from J, with 11 bases between. The CDR3 contains 13 residues. The CDR3 sequence: CASSRDWSTEAFF. In DNA form, the CDR3 reads TGTGCCAGCAGTAGAGACTGGAGCACTGAAGCTTTCTTT.

The chain recombines TRBV7-9 with TRBJ2-7; 12 bases are a match to TRBD2. V gave up 5 bases and J gave up 5 bases; unmatched junction bases: 7. The germline CDR1 and CDR2 sequences are SEHNR and FQNEAQ (reference sequence). The CDR3 length is 15 residues. Here the CDR3 DNA reads TGTGCCAGCAGCCCCCTAGCGGGAGGGCCAAACGAGCAGTACTTC. It specifies CASSPLAGGPNEQYF.

The gene calls are TRBV6-6 and TRBJ1-2; D remains ambiguous. Trimming took 6 bases from V and 3 from J, leaving 17 bases between them. Germline V gene data show CDR1 as MNHNY and CDR2 as SVGAGI (reference sequence). The CDR3 sequence is 15 residues long. The CDR3 coding sequence is TGTGCCAGCAGGTCCCCAGTATACCAGGACTATGGCTACACCTTC. It encodes CASRSPVYQDYGYTF.

The V call is TRBV3-1 (or the pseudogene TRBV3-2), the J call TRBJ1-6, with D possibly TRBD1 on 6 matching bases. The CDR3 length is 16 residues. In germline, CDR1 is LGHDT, CDR2 YNNKEL (reference sequence). V dropped 4 bases and J dropped 0 bases, with 10 bases sitting between them. This CDR3 reads CASSPTGTSYNSPLHF. The DNA of the CDR3 is TGTGCCAGCAGCCCAACAGGGACCTCCTATAATTCACCCCTCCACTTT.

This clone has only a few counts. The chain combines TRBV2 with TRBJ2-3; D is perhaps TRBD2 (5 bases). CDR1 and CDR2 (germline): SNHLY, FYNNEI. The CDR3 sequence is 13 residues long. The germline V and J ends were trimmed by 6 bases and 2 bases, with 9 bases remaining between them. The chain's CDR3 is CASRDFYTDTQYF. As DNA, the CDR3 is TGTGCCAGCAGGGACTTCTACACAGATACGCAGTATTTT.

In its sample, this clone was seen a few times. V gene TRBV12-3 or TRBV12-4 combines with J gene TRBJ1-2, with D unclear. V lost 3 bases, J lost 1 base, and 6 bases lay in between. The length of the CDR3 is 13 residues. CDR3 coding DNA: TGTGCCAGCAGTTTGCGGAGTAACTATGGCTACACCTTC. Translating gives CASSLRSNYGYTF.

The V and J genes are TRBV29-1 and TRBJ1-1; TRBD1 is a possible D gene (5 bases). Between the trimmed V and J ends, which lost 7 bases and 0 bases, there was a span of 15 bases. The CDR3 is 14 residues long. The germline V gene has CDR1 SQVTM and CDR2 ANQGSEA. The CDR3 DNA is TGCAGCGCGGGGGTTGGGCACATGAACACTGAAGCTTTCTTT. Protein sequence: CSAGVGHMNTEAFF.

In the case of this clone: This CDR3 is also generated by other DNA sequences in the sample. The V and J genes are TRBV5-1 and TRBJ1-6, with a tentative D call TRBD1 (5 bases). The CDR3 is made up of 13 amino acids. With 4 bases removed from V and 10 bases from J, the gap between germline ends came to 12 bases. Per germline, CDR1 SGHRS and CDR2 YFSETQ. The CDR3 DNA reads TGCGCCAGCAGCCCCGGGGGGGGGTCACCCCTCCACTTT. This sequence encodes CASSPGGGSPLHF.

The CDR3 loop reads CASSYSHEQFF. The CDR3 region has the DNA TGTGCCAGCAGTTACAGCCATGAGCAGTTCTTC. The V call is TRBV6-2 or TRBV6-3, the J call TRBJ2-1; no definite D call. With 2 bases removed from V and 8 bases from J, the gap between germline ends came to 4 bases. The CDR3 length is 11 residues. Germline-derived CDR1 and CDR2 are MNHEY and SVGEGT.

This clone showed up just a few times. The chain uses TRBV9 and TRBJ2-1; 10 bases map to TRBD2. The CDR3 has 15 residues. The germline V gene encodes CDR1 SGDLS and CDR2 YYNGEE. Trimming took 0 bases from V and 8 from J; bases not matched to a gene: 5. CDR3 DNA sequence: TGTGCCAGCAGCGTAGCTAGCGGGGGTAACTATGAGCAGTTCTTC. Translating gives CASSVASGGNYEQFF.

V and J are TRBV5-5 and TRBJ2-2; D is undetermined. The CDR3 spans 16 residues. Germline V CDR1 and CDR2: SGHKS, YYEKEE (reference sequence). The V gene lost 4 bases and the J gene lost 0 bases, with 13 bases spanning the gap. For the CDR3, the DNA is TGTGCCAGCAGCCCGGAACTAAATGCGAACACCGGGGAGCTGTTTTTT. Its translation is CASSPELNANTGELFF.

This chain uses TRBV4-2 with TRBJ2-5; D may be TRBD2 (6 bases). Germline V CDR1 and CDR2: LGHNA, YNFKEQ. The CDR3 sequence is 15 residues long. Trimming pared 0 bases from V and 3 bases from J, leaving 11 bases between. The CDR3 loop is CASSQDGRREETQYF. The CDR3 DNA is TGTGCCAGCAGCCAAGATGGTAGGAGGGAAGAGACCCAGTACTTC.

V gene TRBV18 combines with J gene TRBJ2-5; 7 nucleotides line up with TRBD1. Germline CDR1 and CDR2: KGHSH and LQKENI. The CDR3 is 14 residues long. Germline trimming cut 4 bases from V and 2 bases from J; bases unmatched to any gene: 4. The CDR3 loop reads CASSQGQAQETQYF. DNA of the CDR3: TGTGCCAGCTCACAAGGACAGGCACAAGAGACCCAGTACTTC.

The rearrangement links TRBV25-1 to TRBJ2-3; 9 positions agree with TRBD2. Trimming took 1 base from V and 5 from J; bases not matched to a gene: 4. CDR3 length: 15 amino acids. From germline, CDR1 is MGHDK and CDR2 SYGVNS. The DNA of the CDR3 is TGTGCCAGCAGTGAATTAGCGGGGGCGGGAGATACGCAGTATTTT. Translation gives CASSELAGAGDTQYF. The variable domain in full, with the rest retrieved from reference TRBV25-1 and TRBJ2-3, is EADIYQTPRYLVIGTGKKITLECSQTMGHDKMYWYQQDPGMELHLIHYSYGVNSTEKGDLSSESTVSRIRTEHFPLTLESARPSHTSQYLCASSELAGAGDTQYFGPGTRLTVL.